A single sample is the source of the 20 T cell receptor beta chains below, sequenced in a study of blood T cell repertoires in COVID-19. Only in-frame clones appear in the TCRdb table, and some are missing; sequencing was by immunoSEQ multiplex PCR. Of 150,000 to 200,000 clones in the sample, roughly 86% were seen once. Input material: peripheral blood. All receptors come from a man aged 55-75 years with COVID-19, enrolled during active disease.

This clone has just a few counts. J is TRBJ1-4 and V is TRBV7-2, with TRBD1 identical over 8 bases. Looked up from germline, CDR1 is SGHTA and CDR2 is FQGNSA. The CDR3 loop spans 13 amino acids. The J segment lost 7 bases and the V segment lost 5 bases, leaving 3 bases of the junction unmatched. CDR3 coding DNA: TGTGCCAGCAGCGCGGACAGGGTTGAAAAACTGTTTTTT. Protein: CASSADRVEKLFF.

Concerning this clone itself: Other DNA sequences of this sample code for an identical CDR3. The chain is built from TRBV7-9 and TRBJ1-3; D unresolved. CDR3 length: 15 amino acids. Germline V CDR1 and CDR2: SEHNR, FQNEAQ (reference sequence). V was cut by 1 base and J by 2 bases, with 9 bases left in between. The CDR3 DNA follows: TGTGCCAGCAGCTTAGAGGGAGCGGCTGGAAACACCATATATTTT. This sequence encodes CASSLEGAAGNTIYF.

In the case of this clone: At the DNA level, this CDR3 is encoded by other sequences in the same sample as well. The chain is built from TRBV6-5 and TRBJ1-3; D unresolved. Between the trimmed V and J ends, which lost 6 bases and 1 base, there was a span of 10 bases. The CDR3 has 14 amino acids. Germline V gene lookup returns CDR1 MNHEY and CDR2 SVGAGI. CDR3 coding DNA: TGTGCCAGCAGGGGAGGGAATTCTGGAAACACCATATATTTT. Its protein product is CASRGGNSGNTIYF.

The chain employs TRBV28 and TRBJ1-2; 8 nucleotides agree with TRBD1. V dropped 4 bases and J dropped 4; count of bases not matched to a gene: 5. The CDR3 spans 14 residues. Germline CDR1 is MDHEN and CDR2 is SYDVKM. The CDR3 protein is CASSSGQGSYGYTF. CDR3 in DNA: TGTGCCAGCAGTTCCGGACAGGGTAGCTATGGCTACACCTTC.

The rearrangement links TRBV19 to TRBJ1-3; 7 bases match TRBD1. The germline V gene has CDR1 LNHDA and CDR2 SQIVND (reference sequence). The V segment lost 7 bases and the J segment 0 bases; nucleotides outside the gene matches: 3. The CDR3 loop spans 14 amino acids. In nucleotides, the CDR3 is TGTGCCAGTACCCAGGGGGTCTCTGGAAACACCATATATTTT. Translating gives CASTQGVSGNTIYF.

V gene TRBV28 combines with J gene TRBJ2-1; 9 positions agree with TRBD1. The V gene's germline CDR1 is MDHEN and CDR2 SYDVKM. This CDR3 comprises 15 residues. The junction had 3 bases not matched to a gene; V was cut back by 6 bases and J by 0 bases. In DNA form, the CDR3 reads TGTGCCAGCAGGTCGGGACAGGGCTCCTACAATGAGCAGTTCTTC. Translating gives CASRSGQGSYNEQFF.

Only one count was recorded for this clone. The V call is TRBV4-2, the J call TRBJ2-3; D gene uncertain. The germline gives CDR1 LGHNA, CDR2 YNFKEQ. This CDR3 contains 14 residues. The V and J ends lost 1 base and 2 bases respectively, with 7 bases between them. DNA for the CDR3: TGTGCCAGCAGCCAAGTCGGGTCCACAGATACGCAGTATTTT. It yields the protein CASSQVGSTDTQYF.

The chain joins TRBV28 to TRBJ1-5; D is uncertain. This CDR3 contains 12 residues. The germline V gene encodes CDR1 MDHEN and CDR2 SYDVKM. V was pared by 3 bases and J by 7 bases, with 7 bases between. CDR3 sequence: CASSLERQPQHF. The CDR3, as DNA: TGTGCCAGCAGTTTGGAGAGACAGCCCCAGCATTTT.

V and J are TRBV19 and TRBJ1-2, with no clear D. Germline CDR1 reads LNHDA; CDR2 reads SQIVND (reference sequence). This CDR3 comprises 15 residues. V was pared by 5 bases and J by 3 bases, with 16 bases between. DNA of the CDR3: TGTGCCAGTAGTGTGGGTACAGATTCGGACTATGGCTACACCTTC. It translates to CASSVGTDSDYGYTF.

In DNA form, the CDR3 reads TGTGCCAGCAGTTTTATAGGGGAAGGCTATCGGGAGCAGTTCTTC. This sequence encodes CASSFIGEGYREQFF. This rearrangement joins TRBV6-5 to TRBJ2-1; D is possibly TRBD1 (5 bases). In germline, CDR1 is MNHEY, CDR2 SVGAGI. Trimming pared 4 bases from V and 10 bases from J, leaving 20 bases between. The CDR3 sequence is 15 residues long.

The chain employs TRBV30 and TRBJ2-1; D is unclear. The germline V gene has CDR1 GTSNPN and CDR2 SVGIG (reference sequence). Deletions cut 2 bases from V and 0 bases from J, with 8 bases between. The CDR3 is made up of 14 amino acids. This chain's CDR3 is CAWSTGGSYNEQFF. The CDR3 DNA reads as TGTGCCTGGAGTACTGGCGGCTCCTACAATGAGCAGTTCTTC.

This chain links TRBV10-1 with TRBJ1-5; D gene ambiguous. The germline gives CDR1 WNHNN, CDR2 SYGVQD (reference sequence). The CDR3 length is 16 residues. Between the trimmed V and J ends, which lost 1 base and 3 bases, there was a span of 13 bases. Here the CDR3 reads CASSEFCEQNNQPQHF. The CDR3 DNA sequence: TGCGCCAGCAGTGAGTTCTGTGAACAGAACAATCAGCCCCAGCATTTT.

The CDR3 region is CASRSPGHSGLEAFF. DNA for the CDR3: TGTGCCAGTAGATCACCGGGACACTCAGGCTTAGAGGCTTTCTTT. The chain links TRBV19 to TRBJ1-1, with D tentatively TRBD1 (6 bases). The CDR3 loop spans 15 amino acids. CDR1 is LNHDA, CDR2 SQIVND, per germline (reference sequence). With 6 bases removed from V and 11 bases from J, the gap between germline ends came to 25 bases.

The chain is built from TRBV3-1 (or the pseudogene TRBV3-2) and TRBJ2-1; TRBD2 matches 11 bases. Germline V gene data show CDR1 as LGHDT and CDR2 as YNNKEL (reference sequence). There are 17 residues in the CDR3. Trimming cost V 1 base and J 6 bases; bases outside gene matches: 8. The CDR3 nucleotides read TGTGCCAGCAGCCAAGTGGAACTAGCGGGAGTTACCAATGAGCAGTTCTTC. Protein: CASSQVELAGVTNEQFF.

The chain has TRBV6-5 and TRBJ2-1; D perhaps matches TRBD2 (5 bases). Trimming shortened V by 3 bases and J by 4 bases, and 7 bases separated the two germline ends. Germline V lookup: CDR1 MNHEY, CDR2 SVGAGI. The CDR3 contains 13 residues. CDR3 nucleotides: TGTGCCAGCAGTTATGAGGGATACAATGAGCAGTTCTTC. Amino acids: CASSYEGYNEQFF.

This chain joins TRBV27 and TRBJ1-2; no firm D call. The length of the CDR3 is 13 residues. Germline V gene lookup returns CDR1 MNHEY and CDR2 SMNVEV (reference sequence). Deletions cut 2 bases from V and 8 bases from J, with 12 bases between. The CDR3 DNA is TGTGCCAGCAGTTTAGCGGGGTTAGGAGGCTACACCTTC. Amino acids: CASSLAGLGGYTF.

The V call is TRBV6-2 or TRBV6-3, the J call TRBJ1-2; perhaps TRBD1 as D (5 bases). Germline values: CDR1 MNHEY, CDR2 SVGEGT. Trimming stripped 0 bases from V and 2 bases from J, with 16 bases between. The CDR3 contains 17 residues. The CDR3 protein is CASSYSAGKQTNYGYTF. Here the CDR3 DNA reads TGTGCCAGCAGTTACTCGGCAGGGAAACAAACCAACTATGGCTACACCTTC.

The CDR3 DNA follows: TGTGCCAGCAGCCAAGTGGGACTAGCCATTCAAGAGACCCAGTACTTC. Its translation: CASSQVGLAIQETQYF. This chain links TRBV3-1 (or the pseudogene TRBV3-2) with TRBJ2-5; 9 bases align to TRBD2. Germline V lookup: CDR1 LGHDT, CDR2 YNNKEL (reference sequence). With V trimmed by 1 base and J by 2 bases, 5 bases remained unmatched. The CDR3 has 16 residues.

The chain is built from TRBV6-5 and TRBJ2-3; D not certain. The CDR3 covers 13 residues. V shed 6 bases and J shed 3 bases, with 10 bases lying between them. The V gene's germline CDR1 is MNHEY and CDR2 SVGAGI. Here the CDR3 DNA reads TGTGCCAGCAGAGCCCTATTAACAGATACGCAGTATTTT. Its translation: CASRALLTDTQYF.

V is TRBV27 and J is TRBJ1-3; 8 positions match TRBD1. The ends lost 4 bases at V and 6 bases at J; junction bases unmatched: 8. Germline V CDR1 and CDR2: MNHEY, SMNVEV (reference sequence). The CDR3 has 15 amino acids. The CDR3 protein is CASSSTGAGSNTIYF. The DNA for the CDR3 is TGTGCCAGCAGTTCGACAGGGGCTGGATCAAACACCATATATTTT.